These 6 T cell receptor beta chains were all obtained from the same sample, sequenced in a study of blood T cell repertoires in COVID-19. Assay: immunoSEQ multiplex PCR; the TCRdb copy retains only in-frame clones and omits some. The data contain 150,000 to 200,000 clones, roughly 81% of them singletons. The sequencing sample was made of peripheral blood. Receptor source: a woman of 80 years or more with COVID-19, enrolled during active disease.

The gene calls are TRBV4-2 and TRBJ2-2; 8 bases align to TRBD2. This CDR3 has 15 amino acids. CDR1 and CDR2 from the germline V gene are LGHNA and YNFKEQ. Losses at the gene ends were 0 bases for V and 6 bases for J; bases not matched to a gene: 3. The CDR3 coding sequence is TGTGCCAGCAGCCAAGAGACGGGGGGGCCCGGGGAGCTGTTTTTT. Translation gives CASSQETGGPGELFF.

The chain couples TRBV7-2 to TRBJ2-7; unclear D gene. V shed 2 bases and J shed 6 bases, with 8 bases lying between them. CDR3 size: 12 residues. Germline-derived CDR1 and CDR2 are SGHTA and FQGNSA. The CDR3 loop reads CASSLSVFEQYF. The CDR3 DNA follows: TGTGCCAGCAGCTTATCAGTGTTCGAGCAGTACTTC.

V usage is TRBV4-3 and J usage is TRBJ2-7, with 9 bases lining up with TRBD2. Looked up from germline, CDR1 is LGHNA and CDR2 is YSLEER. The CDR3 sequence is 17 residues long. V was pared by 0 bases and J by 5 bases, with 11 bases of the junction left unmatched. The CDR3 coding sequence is TGCGCCAGCAGCCAAGATCCAGCGGGGGGCCAAGACCACGAGCAGTACTTC. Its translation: CASSQDPAGGQDHEQYF.

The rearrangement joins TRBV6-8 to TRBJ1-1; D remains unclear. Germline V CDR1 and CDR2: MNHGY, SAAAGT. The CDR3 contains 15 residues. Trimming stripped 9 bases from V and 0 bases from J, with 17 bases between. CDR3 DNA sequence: TGTGCCAGTTTAACTCGGGAGTTCATGAACACTGAAGCTTTCTTT. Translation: CASLTREFMNTEAFF.

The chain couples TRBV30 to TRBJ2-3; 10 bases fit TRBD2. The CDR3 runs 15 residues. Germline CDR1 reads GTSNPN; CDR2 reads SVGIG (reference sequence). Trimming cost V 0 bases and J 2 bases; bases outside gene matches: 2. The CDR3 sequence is CAWSVSGGATDTQYF. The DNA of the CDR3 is TGTGCCTGGAGTGTAAGCGGGGGGGCCACAGATACGCAGTATTTT.

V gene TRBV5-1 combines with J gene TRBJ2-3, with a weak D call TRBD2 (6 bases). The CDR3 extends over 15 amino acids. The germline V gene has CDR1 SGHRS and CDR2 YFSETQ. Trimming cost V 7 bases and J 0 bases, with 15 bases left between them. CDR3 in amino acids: CASQTGTHSTDTQYF. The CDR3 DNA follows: TGCGCCAGCCAAACCGGGACTCATAGCACAGATACGCAGTATTTT.